The rows below give T cell receptor beta chains drawn from one sample of a study of shared clonotypes between healthy human individuals. The assay was immunoSEQ multiplex PCR, and TCRdb's table has in-frame clones only and misses some. The table shows roughly 1,100,000 clones, with roughly 75% occurring only once. Sequenced: memory CD4+ T cells sorted from blood. The receptors were sampled from a man aged 18 to 29 in good health. CDR3s leave out the opening cysteine and the closing phenylalanine or tryptophan. The order of the fields is J gene, D gene, V gene, CDR3 protein. D genes are given only for firm matches.

J gene: TRBJ2-1; D gene: NA; V gene: TRBV2; CDR3 protein: ASSEARGSWNEQF
J gene: TRBJ1-4; D gene: NA; V gene: TRBV2; CDR3 protein: ASSEEIREKLF
J gene: TRBJ2-1; D gene: NA; V gene: TRBV7-9; CDR3 protein: ASSYLALSYNEQF
J gene: TRBJ2-7; D gene: NA; V gene: TRBV6-1; CDR3 protein: ASSEAPGGTYEQY
J gene: TRBJ2-7; D gene: NA; V gene: TRBV9; CDR3 protein: ASSVAAGAGNEQY
J gene: TRBJ2-7; D gene: TRBD1; V gene: TRBV5-4; CDR3 protein: ASSFAGTGTYEQY
J gene: TRBJ2-2; D gene: NA; V gene: TRBV4-3; CDR3 protein: ASSQDRLLNTGELF
J gene: TRBJ2-7; D gene: NA; V gene: TRBV30; CDR3 protein: AWSVRGWGGEQY
J gene: TRBJ1-5; D gene: NA; V gene: TRBV7-8; CDR3 protein: ASSSTVYNQPQH
J gene: TRBJ1-5; D gene: NA; V gene: TRBV18; CDR3 protein: ASSPGNNQPQH
J gene: TRBJ1-6; D gene: NA; V gene: TRBV5-6; CDR3 protein: ASSLAISGKSRSPLH
J gene: TRBJ1-1; D gene: NA; V gene: TRBV2; CDR3 protein: ASSEETNTEAF
J gene: TRBJ1-2; D gene: NA; V gene: TRBV19; CDR3 protein: ASSMAGTYGYT
J gene: TRBJ1-1; D gene: NA; V gene: TRBV5-1; CDR3 protein: ASKSQTGSPEAF
J gene: TRBJ2-2; D gene: TRBD1; V gene: TRBV14; CDR3 protein: ASSQDGQATGELF
J gene: TRBJ1-3; D gene: NA; V gene: TRBV7-3; CDR3 protein: ASSTKGVAGNTIY
J gene: TRBJ2-2; D gene: NA; V gene: TRBV6-6; CDR3 protein: ASSRLERTGELF
J gene: TRBJ2-2; D gene: NA; V gene: TRBV9; CDR3 protein: ASSKAGELF
J gene: TRBJ2-5; D gene: TRBD2; V gene: TRBV7-9; CDR3 protein: ASSSRVTSGSSETQY
J gene: TRBJ2-1; D gene: TRBD2; V gene: TRBV14; CDR3 protein: ASSQVGLEPYNEQF